This TCR beta chain was identified in a study of blood T cell repertoires in COVID-19. This clone was picked up a small number of times. The length of the CDR3 is 17 residues. The ends lost 2 bases at V and 6 bases at J; junction bases unmatched: 13. Germline V lookup: CDR1 SEHNR, CDR2 FQNEAQ (reference sequence). Clones were sequenced by immunoSEQ multiplex PCR, and TCRdb holds only the in-frame ones, with some missing. The sample yields 270,000 or so clones, 70% to 85% seen once. Sample: peripheral blood. The chain couples TRBV7-9 to TRBJ2-1; 7 positions match TRBD2. The receptor was isolated from a human donor with COVID-19, enrolled during active disease. The donor label of this sample is uncertain. CDR3 bases: TGTGCCAGCAGCTTACCCCCGGGGGGAGGACTGGGCAATGAGCAGTTCTTC. It codes for CASSLPPGGGLGNEQFF.